These T cell receptor beta chains were read from a single sample in a study of identical twins. Using its own MiXCR run on the 5' RACE reads, TCRdb lists one record per CDR3 protein. The sample yields 600,000 to 850,000 distinct CDR3 sequences, 15% to 20% seen once. These data also formed part of another study, on T cells expressing NK-cell markers.

The sequenced material came from PBMCs. The origin of the receptors is a woman between 18 and 30 years old in good health. The CDR3 runs from the conserved cysteine through the conserved F or W. Each record gives: J gene, clone size, D gene, V gene, CDR3 DNA, CDR3 protein. The D gene is left open where the match is weak. Size is omitted from some rows. Given values are once, few, many or a class for expanded clones.

j_call: TRBJ2-6; clone_size: NA; d_call: TRBD1; v_call: TRBV3-1; cdr3_nt: TGTGCCAGCAGGGGCAGGGACAGGGAAGTCGCTGGGGCCAACGTCCTGACTTTC; cdr3_aa: CASRGRDREVAGANVLTF
j_call: TRBJ2-3; clone_size: few; d_call: NA; v_call: TRBV20-1; cdr3_nt: TGCAGTGCCACGGACGTACTCCCGGCAGATACGCAGTATTTT; cdr3_aa: CSATDVLPADTQYF
j_call: TRBJ2-5; clone_size: few; d_call: NA; v_call: TRBV9; cdr3_nt: TGTGCCAGCAGCGTAGGTGGGGTGGGGGTAGGAGAGACCCAGTACTTC; cdr3_aa: CASSVGGVGVGETQYF
j_call: TRBJ2-5; clone_size: many; d_call: NA; v_call: TRBV20-1; cdr3_nt: TGCAGTGCCCTGAGATCTGTGGGCCGGGCGGACCAAGAGACCCAGTACTTC; cdr3_aa: CSALRSVGRADQETQYF
j_call: TRBJ2-3; clone_size: few; d_call: NA; v_call: TRBV4-1; cdr3_nt: TGCGCCAGCAGCCAGGCCGTGGGGGGCCGAGGGGATACGCAGTATTTT; cdr3_aa: CASSQAVGGRGDTQYF
j_call: TRBJ2-4; clone_size: NA; d_call: NA; v_call: TRBV3-1; cdr3_nt: NA; cdr3_aa: CAGKRDYSCVKNIQYF
j_call: TRBJ2-7; clone_size: NA; d_call: NA; v_call: TRBV10-3; cdr3_nt: TGTGCCATCAGTGAGTCAATTACCTACGAGCAGTACTTC; cdr3_aa: CAISESITYEQYF
j_call: TRBJ2-4; clone_size: NA; d_call: TRBD1; v_call: TRBV20-1; cdr3_nt: TGCAGTGCTATAGACCGGGACAGGTTAAACATTCAGTACTTC; cdr3_aa: CSAIDRDRLNIQYF
j_call: TRBJ1-2; clone_size: NA; d_call: NA; v_call: TRBV12-3/TRBV12-4; cdr3_nt: TGTGCCAGCACCCCCACAGGTCCTAACTATGGCTACACCTTC; cdr3_aa: CASTPTGPNYGYTF
j_call: TRBJ2-7; clone_size: few; d_call: TRBD1; v_call: TRBV4-3; cdr3_nt: TGCGCCAGCAGCCAAGGACAGGGGACTCCCTACGAGCAGTACTTC; cdr3_aa: CASSQGQGTPYEQYF
j_call: TRBJ2-1; clone_size: NA; d_call: TRBD2; v_call: TRBV3-1; cdr3_nt: TGTGCCAGCAGCCCGAAGCGGGGGTGGTACAATGAGCAGTTCTTC; cdr3_aa: CASSPKRGWYNEQFF
j_call: TRBJ2-2; clone_size: few; d_call: TRBD1; v_call: TRBV5-6; cdr3_nt: TGTGCCAGCAGCCCGCTAAACTTCAGGGGGATGAACACCGGGGAGCTGTTTTTT; cdr3_aa: CASSPLNFRGMNTGELFF
j_call: TRBJ1-1; clone_size: few; d_call: TRBD1; v_call: TRBV10-3; cdr3_nt: TGTGCCACCAGGGGGTCGAACACTGAAGCTTTCTTT; cdr3_aa: CATRGSNTEAFF
j_call: TRBJ1-1; clone_size: NA; d_call: NA; v_call: TRBV20-1; cdr3_nt: TGCAGTGCTAGGGGCCGGTCGAACACTGAAGCTTTCTTT; cdr3_aa: CSARGRSNTEAFF